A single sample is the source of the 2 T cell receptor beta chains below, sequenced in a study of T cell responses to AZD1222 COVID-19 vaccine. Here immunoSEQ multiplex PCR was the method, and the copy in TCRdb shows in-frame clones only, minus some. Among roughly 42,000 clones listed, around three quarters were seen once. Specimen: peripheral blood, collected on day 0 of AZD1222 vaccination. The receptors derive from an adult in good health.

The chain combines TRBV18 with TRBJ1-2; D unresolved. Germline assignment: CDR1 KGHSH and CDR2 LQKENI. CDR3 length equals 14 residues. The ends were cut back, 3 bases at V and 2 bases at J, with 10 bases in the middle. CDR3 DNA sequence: TGTGCCAGCTCACCGAACGGGGAAAACTATGGCTACACCTTC. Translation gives CASSPNGENYGYTF.

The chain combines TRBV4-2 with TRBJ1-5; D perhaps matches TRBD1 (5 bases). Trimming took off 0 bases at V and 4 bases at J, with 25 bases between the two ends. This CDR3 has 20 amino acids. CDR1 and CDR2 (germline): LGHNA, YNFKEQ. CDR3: CASSQDYSPTAAGGNQPQHF. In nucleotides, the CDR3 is TGTGCCAGCAGCCAAGATTATTCGCCGACAGCCGCCGGGGGGAATCAGCCCCAGCATTTT.